These 24 T cell receptor beta chains came from one sample sequenced in a study of CD8+CD57+ T cells in acquired aplastic anemia. Using genomic DNA as the template, TCR beta VDJ and CDR3 profiling was carried out. TCRdb fed the reads into MiXCR, producing one record per CDR3 protein. The data hold roughly 160,000 distinct CDR3 sequences, with around 50% observed a single time. The sequenced patients had an expansion of CD8+CD57+ cells seen by flow cytometry. The sequenced sample was sorted CD4+, CD8+, or CD8+CD57+ T cells (not recorded which) from PBMCs. The receptors originated from a human donor with aplastic anemia.

This clonotype was found many times. This rearrangement joins TRBV6-1 to TRBJ2-7; D gene ambiguous. CDR1 and CDR2 (germline): MNHNS, SASEGT. V lost 1 base and J lost 6, with 13 bases in between. The CDR3 has 14 amino acids. In DNA form, the CDR3 reads TGTGCCAGCAGTGAAGGGTCATTGGTATCCGAGCAGTACTTC. As protein: CASSEGSLVSEQYF.

This rearrangement joins TRBV10-3 to TRBJ2-2, with TRBD1 identical over 7 bases. V dropped 3 bases and J dropped 5; count of bases not matched to a gene: 6. This CDR3 is 15 amino acids long. CDR1 and CDR2 from the germline V gene are ENHRY and SYGVKD. CDR3 loop: CAISDLQGQTGELFF. In DNA form, the CDR3 reads TGTGCCATCAGTGATCTACAGGGGCAGACCGGGGAGCTGTTTTTT.

This clonotype showed up just a few times. CDR3 residues: CASSFRQGVGGYTF. In DNA form, the CDR3 reads TGTGCCAGCAGTTTCAGACAGGGGGTGGGGGGCTACACCTTC. The rearrangement uses TRBV27 and TRBJ1-2, with 9 positions matching TRBD1. Germline CDR1 and CDR2: MNHEY and SMNVEV (reference sequence). The CDR3 spans 14 residues. Trimming removed 3 bases from V and 8 bases from J; junction bases left unmatched: 7.

As regards this clonotype: A junction end diverges from the germline sequence, so it may reflect a read error. The V call is TRBV14, the J call TRBJ2-1; 11 nucleotides match TRBD2. The CDR3 consists of 17 residues. Germline assignment: CDR1 SGHDN and CDR2 FVKESK. Written as DNA, the CDR3 is TGTGCCAGCAGCCATTTTAGCGGGAGGGCCCTCTACAATGGGCAGTTCTTC. Protein: CASSHFSGRALYNGQFF.

This clonotype was picked up many times. The chain recombines TRBV7-3 with TRBJ1-1, with D perhaps matching TRBD1 (5 bases). This CDR3 is 14 amino acids long. Germline V CDR1 and CDR2: SGHTA, FQGTGA. V dropped 2 bases and J dropped 3 bases, with 10 bases sitting between them. CDR3 bases: TGTGCCAGCAGCTTAGGAGGAGGGGACACTGAAGCTTTCTTT. Translated, it gives CASSLGGGDTEAFF. Together with reference TRBV7-3 and TRBJ1-1, the CDR3 gives the full variable domain: GAGVSQTPSNKVTEKGKYVELRCDPISGHTALYWYRQSLGQGPEFLIYFQGTGAADDSGLPNDRFFAVRPEGSVSTLKIQRTERGDSAVYLCASSLGGGDTEAFFGQGTRLTVV.

This clonotype was counted many times. This sequence joins TRBV7-8 and TRBJ2-1, with 11 positions matching TRBD2. The trim removed 4 bases at V and 7 bases at J, leaving 6 bases unmatched. Germline V gene data show CDR1 as SGHVS and CDR2 as FQNEAQ. The CDR3 spans 15 residues. Written as DNA, the CDR3 is TGTGCCAGCAGCTCGGGACTAGCGGTCGGGAATGAGCAGTTCTTC. This sequence encodes CASSSGLAVGNEQFF.

The chain combines TRBV7-2 with TRBJ2-7, with 9 bases lining up with TRBD1. CDR1 SGHTA and CDR2 FQGNSA come from the germline V gene. The CDR3 has 15 residues. Unmatched junction bases numbered 6, after V lost 6 bases and J lost 0 bases. Written as DNA, the CDR3 is TGTGCCAGCAGATCCGGGACAGGGCTCTCCTACGAGCAGTACTTC. It encodes CASRSGTGLSYEQYF.

The CDR3 spells CSVAPPSAPSDYGYTF. The DNA of the CDR3 is TGCAGCGTTGCTCCCCCCTCGGCGCCATCGGACTATGGCTACACCTTC. The chain carries TRBV29-1 and TRBJ1-2; D gene ambiguous. The germline V and J ends were trimmed by 4 bases and 3 bases, with 21 bases remaining between them. This CDR3 has 16 residues. Germline-derived CDR1 and CDR2 are SQVTM and ANQGSEA.

Regarding this clonotype: A junction end diverges from the germline sequence, so it may reflect a read error. This chain connects TRBV28 to TRBJ2-5; TRBD1 matches at 8 bases. This CDR3 contains 14 residues. Germline-derived CDR1 and CDR2 are MDHEN and SYDVKM. The CDR3 reads CASSLQGVQETRYF. The CDR3 DNA is TGTGCCAGCAGTCTACAGGGGGTACAAGAGACCCGGTACTTC.

In this sample, this clonotype turned up many times. The rearrangement uses TRBV30 and TRBJ1-2; D is unclear. This CDR3 has 13 amino acids. Germline CDR1 reads GTSNPN; CDR2 reads SVGIG (reference sequence). V shed 0 bases and J shed 5 bases, with 10 bases lying between them. The CDR3 region is CAWSVGTAYGYTF. CDR3 coding DNA: TGTGCCTGGAGTGTAGGTACAGCTTATGGCTACACCTTC.

This chain uses TRBV20-1 with TRBJ2-5; 13 bases align to TRBD2. Per germline, CDR1 DFQATT and CDR2 SNEGSKA (reference sequence). V was pared by 6 bases and J by 12 bases, with 16 bases of the junction left unmatched. This CDR3 has 15 amino acids. The CDR3 loop is CSAPKPGTSGAAEYF. The CDR3 DNA sequence: TGCAGTGCGCCAAAACCCGGGACTAGCGGGGCGGCGGAGTACTTC.

This chain connects TRBV7-8 to TRBJ1-5, with a tentative D call TRBD1 (6 bases). From germline, CDR1 is SGHVS and CDR2 FQNEAQ. CDR3 length equals 17 residues. V was trimmed by 3 bases and J by 0 bases, leaving 15 bases between them. This CDR3 is CASSFTPDSYSNQPQHF. CDR3 sequence (DNA): TGTGCCAGCAGCTTTACCCCGGACAGTTATAGCAATCAGCCCCAGCATTTT.

The chain has TRBV6-1 and TRBJ2-7, with 10 bases that match TRBD1. After removal of 6 bases from V and 2 bases from J, the junction contained 7 bases not matched to a gene. CDR1 MNHNS and CDR2 SASEGT come from the germline V gene. This CDR3 spans 15 amino acids. CDR3 in amino acids: CASSGYGTGAYEQYF. The DNA of the CDR3 is TGTGCCAGCAGCGGTTACGGGACAGGGGCCTACGAGCAGTACTTC.

This clonotype turned up a few times. The rearrangement links TRBV2 to TRBJ2-5; 12 bases fit TRBD2. Germline trimming cut 8 bases from V and 2 bases from J; bases unmatched to any gene: 6. Germline assignment: CDR1 SNHLY and CDR2 FYNNEI. This CDR3 spans 15 amino acids. The CDR3: CASVTSGRPQETQYF. DNA of the CDR3: TGTGCCAGCGTGACTAGCGGGAGACCTCAAGAGACCCAGTACTTC.

The chain has TRBV18 and TRBJ1-1, with TRBD1 matching 8 bases. With V trimmed by 4 bases and J by 4 bases, 5 bases remained unmatched. CDR1 and CDR2 from the germline V gene are KGHSH and LQKENI. The CDR3 is 14 amino acids. The CDR3 protein is CASSLDRVTTEAFF. The CDR3 DNA reads TGTGCCAGCTCACTGGACAGGGTAACCACTGAAGCTTTCTTT.

The rearrangement uses TRBV15 and TRBJ2-1; D may be TRBD2 (5 bases). Germline V gene sequence: CDR1 LNHNV, CDR2 YYDKDF (reference sequence). The CDR3 runs 13 residues. V lost 0 bases and J 7 bases, leaving 7 bases between the germline ends. CDR3 bases: TGTGCCACCAGCAGAGATCGGAGGAATGAGCAGTTCTTC. It codes for CATSRDRRNEQFF.

This clonotype came up once. CDR3 nucleotides: TGCGCCAGCAGCCGATCCCGGGACACTGATGTGGCAGATACGCAGTATTTT. It specifies CASSRSRDTDVADTQYF. This chain uses TRBV5-1 with TRBJ2-3; a weak D match, TRBD1 (6 bases). Trimming cost V 4 bases and J 4 bases, with 22 bases left between them. This CDR3 is 17 amino acids long. The germline gives CDR1 SGHRS, CDR2 YFSETQ.

This clonotype was counted ten times or more. The chain carries TRBV9 and TRBJ2-1; D perhaps matches TRBD2 (6 bases). Germline V lookup: CDR1 SGDLS, CDR2 YYNGEE. This CDR3 is 14 amino acids long. V lost 6 bases and J 4 bases, leaving 14 bases between the germline ends. The CDR3 DNA follows: TGTGCCAGCACCAGCGGGCGGAATTACAATGAGCAGTTCTTC. Its protein product is CASTSGRNYNEQFF.

This clonotype was counted at least ten times. The chain recombines TRBV29-1 with TRBJ1-1; the D gene is possibly TRBD1 (6 bases). V lost 3 bases and J lost 2, with 10 bases in between. The CDR3 runs 13 residues. Germline values: CDR1 SQVTM, CDR2 ANQGSEA. CDR3 sequence: CSVDGQPNTEAFF. As DNA, the CDR3 is TGCAGCGTTGACGGACAGCCCAACACTGAAGCTTTCTTT.

There are many counts of this clonotype. Mismatch with germline at one junction end may stem from a read error. V and J are TRBV9 and TRBJ1-3; D gene unclear. Germline V gene data show CDR1 as SGDLS and CDR2 as YYNGEE. The CDR3 runs 14 residues. CDR3 bases: TGTGCCAGCAGCGTATCCCAGAGAGACGCTTTTTTGGCTTTT. It translates to CASSVSQRDAFLAF.

This clonotype was seen just once. This rearrangement joins TRBV10-3 to TRBJ1-1; tentative D call: TRBD1 (6 bases). This CDR3 has 13 amino acids. Germline CDR1 is ENHRY and CDR2 is SYGVKD. CDR3 protein: CTKDRTPNTEAFF. The CDR3 DNA sequence: TGTACCAAAGACAGGACACCGAACACTGAAGCTTTCTTT.

The chain links TRBV29-1 to TRBJ1-2; D might be TRBD1 (6 bases). Germline CDR1 is SQVTM and CDR2 is ANQGSEA. Trimming stripped 4 bases from V and 3 bases from J, with 9 bases between. CDR3 length: 12 residues. The CDR3 DNA is TGCAGCGTTGTGGCAGGGGACTATGGCTACACCTTC. Translated, it gives CSVVAGDYGYTF.

The chain carries TRBV19 and TRBJ2-7; TRBD1 aligns across 9 bases. The V and J ends lost 6 bases and 0 bases, in that order; junction bases with no gene match: 3. This CDR3 spans 14 amino acids. Germline V gene lookup returns CDR1 LNHDA and CDR2 SQIVND (reference sequence). The CDR3 DNA sequence: TGTGCCAGTAGCCGACAGGGGGGCTCCTACGAGCAGTACTTC. Translating gives CASSRQGGSYEQYF.

This clonotype was observed many times. The chain has TRBV7-9 and TRBJ2-7; 13 bases fit TRBD2. The CDR3 length is 15 residues. V was pared by 8 bases and J by 2 bases, with 6 bases of the junction left unmatched. Germline CDR1 reads SEHNR; CDR2 reads FQNEAQ (reference sequence). CDR3 amino acids: CASGTSGKAPYEQYF. The DNA for the CDR3 is TGTGCCAGCGGGACTAGCGGGAAGGCGCCCTACGAGCAGTACTTC.